This T cell receptor beta chain derives from a study of cytomegalovirus exposure and HLA in healthy donors. General observations from the study: As was reported, the classifier diagnosed cytomegalovirus status with high specificity and sensitivity.

Of note for this clone: Antigen unknown.

Trimming took 5 bases from V and 7 from J; bases not matched to a gene: 7. This CDR3 region has 14 residues. Per the germline V gene, CDR1 is SGHAT and CDR2 is FQNNGV. 60 Vbeta and 13 Jbeta primers were used in PCR. Profiling relied on immunoSEQ multiplex PCR, and the TCRdb table lists in-frame clones only, not all of them. The table lists under 200,000 clones, around 84% of them singletons. The TCR comes from a man aged 50-59 years in good health and CMV-seropositive. This chain links TRBV11-2 with TRBJ1-2; 10 bases are shared with TRBD1. Sequenced input: PBMCs. Here the CDR3 DNA reads TGTGCCAGCAGCCCCGCCCGGACAGGGGGTGGCTACACCTTC. Its translation: CASSPARTGGGYTF. The full variable domain, its missing parts supplied by reference TRBV11-2 and TRBJ1-2, is EAGVAQSPRYKIIEKRQSVAFWCNPISGHATLYWYQQILGQGPKLLIQFQNNGVVDDSQLPKDRFSAERLKGVDSTLKIQPAKLEDSAVYLCASSPARTGGGYTFGSGTRLTVV.